The source of this T cell receptor (beta chain) is a study of CD8 T cell repertoires and HIV-1 epitope variants. Background on the study: Separate wells received one of Twenty-five Gag or Nef variant peptides. Controls were a CMV, EBV and flu pool, Ebola AY9, and no peptide. Equal numbers of autologous T cell-negative cells presented antigen to enriched T cells.

The protocol was immunoSEQ multiplex PCR, while the TCRdb copy is restricted to in-frame clones and leaves out a portion. The table shows about 5,600 clones, with about 69% occurring only once. Overall study findings and caveats: Nine antigen-specific TCR beta clonotypes were found; more than five seemed cross-reactive to variants.

As concerns this clone: The target antigen is unknown.

Trimming removed 0 bases from V and 1 base from J, with 13 bases in between. The CDR3 is 17 residues long. Germline V gene lookup returns CDR1 SNHLY and CDR2 FYNNEI. The chain has TRBV2 and TRBJ2-4; D remains ambiguous. Sequenced input: cultured CD8+ T cells derived from PBMCs. The TCR sequence derives from a male donor with HIV. The CDR3 DNA reads TGTGCCAGCAGTGAAGCGAGACCCGGTGGTGCCAAAAACATTCAGTACTTC. Amino acid sequence: CASSEARPGGAKNIQYF.